This is a list of T cell receptor beta chains from one sample in a study of blood T cell repertoires in COVID-19. Assay: immunoSEQ multiplex PCR; the TCRdb copy retains only in-frame clones and omits some. Of around 380,000 clones in the sample, about 90% were seen once. Sequences were obtained from PBMCs or T cells enriched from blood (not recorded which). The receptors stem from a man aged 25 to 40 who had recovered from COVID-19. Each CDR3 is given without its conserved first and last residue.

v_call,j_call,cdr3_aa
TRBV4-1,TRBJ1-4,ASSQKGGGNEKLF
TRBV29-1,TRBJ2-4,SVAGTSGLAKNIQY
TRBV4-1,TRBJ1-4,ASSQQQGVEKLF
TRBV25-1,TRBJ1-6,ASSEEGAYSPLH
TRBV20-1,TRBJ1-2,SASVTGGWSYT
TRBV2,TRBJ2-7,ASSEALHTAENPYEQY
TRBV5-1,TRBJ1-1,ASSSQTGNTEAF
TRBV6-2/TRBV6-3,TRBJ1-2,ASSYSTRTVLAGYT
TRBV18,TRBJ1-2,ASSPGTAGYT
TRBV5-1,TRBJ2-7,ASSLPNPRSSYEQY
TRBV29-1,TRBJ2-1,SVGLAAVGEQF
TRBV6-5,TRBJ1-1,ASSYSLGRGTEAF
TRBV10-2,TRBJ2-5,ASTPQGAETQY
TRBV4-1,TRBJ1-2,ASSQITGGSYGYT
TRBV27,TRBJ1-1,ASSLSYTDRATEAF
TRBV30,TRBJ1-6,AWNPSYPGQIGAFASPLH
TRBV2,TRBJ2-2,ASSGQGAITGELF
TRBV19,TRBJ2-3,ASSIAWDTSTDTQY
TRBV10-3,TRBJ2-2,AISESSGELF
TRBV5-3,TRBJ1-2,ARSSTNYGYT
TRBV5-8,TRBJ1-3,ASSLRTGGNTIY
TRBV2,TRBJ1-2,ASSEASRVYGYT
TRBV27,TRBJ2-3,ASSLAGQDTQY
TRBV6-5,TRBJ2-5,ASSYVKRGFETQY
TRBV30,TRBJ1-3,AWSAGTGRNTIY
TRBV20-1,TRBJ1-2,STGGAYGYT
TRBV7-6,TRBJ2-7,ASSHLGQELYEQY
TRBV6-2/TRBV6-3,TRBJ2-5,ASSLGEYVETQY
TRBV19,TRBJ2-2,ASSRGAYLTPNTGELF
TRBV6-1,TRBJ2-4,ASSDRGKNIQY
TRBV6-5,TRBJ2-7,ASSYGQGTNEQY
TRBV2,TRBJ2-7,ASKRGYEQY
TRBV11-2,TRBJ1-4,ASSLTGQANEKLF
TRBV6-1,TRBJ2-7,ASSEAAGGNSYEQY
TRBV14,TRBJ2-3,ASSLAGFSTDTQY
TRBV7-9,TRBJ1-4,ASSQGARLTNEKLF
TRBV7-7,TRBJ1-2,ASSSPGGANYGYT
TRBV9,TRBJ1-5,ASTGTGEIPQH
TRBV27,TRBJ2-4,ASSDGVASLAKNIQY
TRBV7-9,TRBJ1-1,ASSSGQDPNTEAF
TRBV18,TRBJ1-1,ASSRTGSTEAF
TRBV10-2,TRBJ1-2,ASGDRGMGYT
TRBV5-6,TRBJ2-2,ASSLGQGGGELF
TRBV5-1,TRBJ1-2,ASSLSGGNYGYT
TRBV9,TRBJ2-6,ASSVARGKAGANVLT
TRBV7-6,TRBJ2-7,ASSPQGLSDEQY